This T cell receptor beta chain was profiled in a study of Graves' ophthalmopathy and Graves' hyperthyroidism. Orbital computed tomography and thyroid ultrasound, along with TRAb, serum thyroxine and clinical symptoms, underpinned diagnosis. The V segment lost 6 bases and the J segment 5 bases; nucleotides outside the gene matches: 5. The CDR3 spans 13 residues. Looked up from germline, CDR1 is MNHEY and CDR2 is SMNVEV (reference sequence). Amplified material comprised TCR beta CDR3 regions derived from RNA transcripts. Second-round multiplex PCR came after first-round RT-PCR with HTBI primers. In TCRdb, the multiplex PCR reads were re-called with MiXCR into one record per CDR3 protein. The table has about 640,000 distinct CDR3 sequences, under 50% seen once; the top ten hold 2.5% to 3.5%.

This rearrangement joins TRBV27 to TRBJ1-2; 8 bases agree with TRBD1. This receptor was taken from an adult man with Graves' ophthalmopathy. Sequenced material: peripheral blood. The CDR3, as DNA: TGTGCCAGCAGGGACAGGGCCGGGTATGGCTACACCTTC. Translating it yields CASRDRAGYGYTF.